This T cell receptor beta chain was sequenced in a study of T cell repertoires in aging, cancer and after chemotherapy. Across the whole study: The whole study produced a dataset of roughly 8.8 million TCR reads.

This clonotype is medium-sized (0.01 to 0.1%) within its sample. Its antigen is not identified. Rearranged V-D-J TRB sequences were amplified with a mixed TRB-A/B primer pool. MiXCR was run by TCRdb on the multiplex PCR reads, yielding one entry per CDR3 protein. The table includes about 12,000 distinct CDR3 sequences, approximately 30% detected once. Findings and limits, study-wide: Rebound thymic output was suggested by rising median generation probability during chemotherapy in each cancer cohort. Compared with age-matched healthy donors, untreated hematological or solid cancer patients showed higher blood TCR clonality. Loss of evenness, beyond lost richness, contributed to age-related TCR diversity decline in cancer patients.

The germline CDR1 and CDR2 sequences are LNHDA and SQIVND (reference sequence). V lost 2 bases and J lost 4, with 9 bases in between. The CDR3 runs to 14 residues. Amplification of TCR beta used genomic DNA extracted from peripheral blood. The rearrangement links TRBV19 to TRBJ2-1, with D perhaps matching TRBD2 (6 bases). The sequence came from a human donor in good health. The donor label of this sample is uncertain. Sequences were obtained from blood. CDR3 residues: CASSIPGTYNEQFF. For the CDR3, the DNA is TGTGCCAGTAGTATACCGGGGACTTACAATGAGCAGTTCTTC.